This T cell receptor (beta chain) was identified during a study of technical replicates of blood from several donors. The CDR3 has 18 amino acids. V shed 2 bases and J shed 2 bases, with 21 bases lying between them. The germline V gene encodes CDR1 MDHEN and CDR2 SYDVKM. TCRdb keeps only in-frame clones here, not all; method: immunoSEQ multiplex PCR. In the table there are approximately 52,000 clones, around 84% of which are singletons. This clonotype originated in a human donor in good health. Some clones in this sample may be carry-over from other donors' samples. This chain connects TRBV28 to TRBJ1-2, with a weak D call TRBD1 (5 bases). The sequencing sample was made of PBMCs. CDR3 in amino acids: CASSLIDGWGPRNYGYTF. In DNA form, the CDR3 reads TGTGCCAGCAGTTTAATTGACGGATGGGGCCCTAGGAACTATGGCTACACCTTC.